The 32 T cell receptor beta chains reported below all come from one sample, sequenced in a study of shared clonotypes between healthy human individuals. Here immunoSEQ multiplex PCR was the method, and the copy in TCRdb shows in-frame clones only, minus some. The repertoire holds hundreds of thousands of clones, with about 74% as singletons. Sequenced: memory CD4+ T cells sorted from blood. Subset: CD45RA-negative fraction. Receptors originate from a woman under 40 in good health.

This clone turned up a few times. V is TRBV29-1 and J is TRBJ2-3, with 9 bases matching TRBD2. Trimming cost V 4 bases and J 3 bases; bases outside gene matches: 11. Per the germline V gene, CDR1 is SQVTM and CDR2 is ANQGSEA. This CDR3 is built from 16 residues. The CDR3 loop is CSVGEGSGRKTDTQYF. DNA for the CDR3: TGCAGCGTTGGGGAGGGGAGCGGGAGGAAGACAGATACGCAGTATTTT.

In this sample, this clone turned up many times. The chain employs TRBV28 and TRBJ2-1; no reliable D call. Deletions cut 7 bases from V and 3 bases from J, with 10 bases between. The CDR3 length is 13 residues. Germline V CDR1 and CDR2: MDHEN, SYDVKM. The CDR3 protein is CASKTNSYNEQFF. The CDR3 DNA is TGTGCCAGCAAAACCAACAGCTACAATGAGCAGTTCTTC.

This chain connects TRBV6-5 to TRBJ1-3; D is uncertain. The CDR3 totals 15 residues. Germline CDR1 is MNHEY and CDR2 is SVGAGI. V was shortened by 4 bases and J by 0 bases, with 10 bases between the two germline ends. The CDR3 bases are TGTGCCAGCAGTTCCACACTCGCCTCTGGAAACACCATATATTTT. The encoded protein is CASSSTLASGNTIYF.

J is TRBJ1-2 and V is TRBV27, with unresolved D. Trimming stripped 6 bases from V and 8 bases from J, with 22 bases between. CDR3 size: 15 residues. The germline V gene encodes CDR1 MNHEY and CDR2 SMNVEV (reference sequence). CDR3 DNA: TGTGCCAGCAGACAAACCGGGGTATCCCACATCGGCTACACCTTC. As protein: CASRQTGVSHIGYTF.

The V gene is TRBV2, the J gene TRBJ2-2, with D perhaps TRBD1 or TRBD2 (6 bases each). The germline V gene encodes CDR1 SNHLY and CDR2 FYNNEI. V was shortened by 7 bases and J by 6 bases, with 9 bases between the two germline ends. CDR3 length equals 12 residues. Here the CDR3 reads CASTGEAGELFF. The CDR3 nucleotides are TGTGCCAGCACAGGGGAGGCCGGGGAGCTGTTTTTT.

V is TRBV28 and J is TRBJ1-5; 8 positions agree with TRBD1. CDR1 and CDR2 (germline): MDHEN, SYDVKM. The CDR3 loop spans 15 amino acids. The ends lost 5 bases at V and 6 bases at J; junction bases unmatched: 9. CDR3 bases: TGTGCCAGCAGTGACTCAGGGGGCATAGGTCAGCCCCAGCATTTT. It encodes CASSDSGGIGQPQHF.

CDR3 residues: CASSEARRQGPDTQYF. As DNA, the CDR3 is TGTGCCAGCAGTGAGGCCCGACGGCAGGGACCAGATACGCAGTATTTT. The chain is built from TRBV6-1 and TRBJ2-3; D assignment may be TRBD1 or TRBD2 (5 bases each). The CDR3 totals 16 residues. Germline assignment: CDR1 MNHNS and CDR2 SASEGT. Trimming cost V 3 bases and J 4 bases, with 17 bases left between them.

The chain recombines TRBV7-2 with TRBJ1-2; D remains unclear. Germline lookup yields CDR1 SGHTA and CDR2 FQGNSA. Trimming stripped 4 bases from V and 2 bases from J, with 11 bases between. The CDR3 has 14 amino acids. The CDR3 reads CASSYLMANYGYTF. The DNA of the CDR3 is TGTGCCAGCAGCTACCTGATGGCGAACTATGGCTACACCTTC.

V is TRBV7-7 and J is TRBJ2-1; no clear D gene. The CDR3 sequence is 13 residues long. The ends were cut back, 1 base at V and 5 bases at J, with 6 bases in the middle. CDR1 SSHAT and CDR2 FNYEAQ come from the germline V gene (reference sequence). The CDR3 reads CASSLGMNNEQFF. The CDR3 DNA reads TGTGCCAGCAGCTTAGGCATGAACAATGAGCAGTTCTTC.

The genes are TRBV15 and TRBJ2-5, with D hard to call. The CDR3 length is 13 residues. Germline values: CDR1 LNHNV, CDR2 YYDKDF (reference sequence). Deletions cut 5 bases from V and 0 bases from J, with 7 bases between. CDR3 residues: CATSFRYQETQYF. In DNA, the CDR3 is TGTGCCACCAGCTTTCGATACCAAGAGACCCAGTACTTC.

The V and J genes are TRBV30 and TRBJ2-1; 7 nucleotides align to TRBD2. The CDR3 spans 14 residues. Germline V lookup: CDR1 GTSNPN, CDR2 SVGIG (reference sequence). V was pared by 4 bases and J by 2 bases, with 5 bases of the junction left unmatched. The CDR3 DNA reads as TGTGCCTGGAAACGGGAGGTCCCCTACAATGAGCAGTTCTTC. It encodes CAWKREVPYNEQFF.

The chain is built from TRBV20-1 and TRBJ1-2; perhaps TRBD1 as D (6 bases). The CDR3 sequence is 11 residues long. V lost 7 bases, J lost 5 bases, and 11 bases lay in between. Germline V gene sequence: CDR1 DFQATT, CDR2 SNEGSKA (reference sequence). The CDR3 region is CSEGGDYGYTF. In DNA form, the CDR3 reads TGCAGTGAGGGGGGGGATTATGGCTACACCTTC.

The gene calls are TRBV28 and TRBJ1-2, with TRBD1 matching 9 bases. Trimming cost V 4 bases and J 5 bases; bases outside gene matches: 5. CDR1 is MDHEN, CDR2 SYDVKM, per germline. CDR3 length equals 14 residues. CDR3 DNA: TGTGCCAGCAGTTCGACAGGGGGAGATTATGGCTACACCTTC. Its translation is CASSSTGGDYGYTF.

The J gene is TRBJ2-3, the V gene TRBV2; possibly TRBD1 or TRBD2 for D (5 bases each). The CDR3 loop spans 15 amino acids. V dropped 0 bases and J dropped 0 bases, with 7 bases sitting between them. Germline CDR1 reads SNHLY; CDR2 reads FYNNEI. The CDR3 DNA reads TGTGCCAGCAGTGAAGCGGGGGACAGCACAGATACGCAGTATTTT. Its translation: CASSEAGDSTDTQYF.

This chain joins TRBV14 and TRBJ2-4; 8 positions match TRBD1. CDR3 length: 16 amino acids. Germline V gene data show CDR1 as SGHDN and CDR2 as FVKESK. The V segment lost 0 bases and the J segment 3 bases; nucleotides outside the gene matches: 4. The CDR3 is CASSQDPQGVKNIQYF. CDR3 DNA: TGTGCCAGCAGCCAAGATCCACAGGGGGTCAAAAACATTCAGTACTTC.

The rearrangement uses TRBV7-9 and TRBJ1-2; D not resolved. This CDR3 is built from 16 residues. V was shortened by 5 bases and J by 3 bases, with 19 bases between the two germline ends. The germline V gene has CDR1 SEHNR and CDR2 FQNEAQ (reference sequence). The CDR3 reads CASSPRTGLGDYGYTF. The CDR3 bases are TGTGCCAGCAGCCCGAGGACCGGACTCGGGGACTATGGCTACACCTTC.

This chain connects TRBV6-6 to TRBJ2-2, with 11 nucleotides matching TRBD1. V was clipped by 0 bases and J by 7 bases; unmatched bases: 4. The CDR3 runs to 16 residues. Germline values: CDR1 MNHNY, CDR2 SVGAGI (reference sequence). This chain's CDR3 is CASSYSGQGVDGELFF. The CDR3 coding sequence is TGTGCCAGCAGTTACTCGGGACAGGGGGTGGACGGGGAGCTGTTTTTT.

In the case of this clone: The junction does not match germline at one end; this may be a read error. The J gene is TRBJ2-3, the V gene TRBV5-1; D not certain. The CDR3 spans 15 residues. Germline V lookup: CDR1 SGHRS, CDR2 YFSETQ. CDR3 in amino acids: CASTLDGSSTDTQYF. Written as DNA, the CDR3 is TGCGCCAGCACCTTGGACGGATCTAGCACAGATACGCAGTATTTT.

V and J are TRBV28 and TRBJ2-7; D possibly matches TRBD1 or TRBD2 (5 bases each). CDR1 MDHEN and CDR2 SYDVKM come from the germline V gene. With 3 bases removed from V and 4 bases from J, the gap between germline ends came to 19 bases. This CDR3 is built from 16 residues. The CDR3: CASSLYGTYVRYEQYF. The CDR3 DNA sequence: TGTGCCAGCAGTTTGTACGGGACGTATGTCAGATACGAGCAGTACTTC.

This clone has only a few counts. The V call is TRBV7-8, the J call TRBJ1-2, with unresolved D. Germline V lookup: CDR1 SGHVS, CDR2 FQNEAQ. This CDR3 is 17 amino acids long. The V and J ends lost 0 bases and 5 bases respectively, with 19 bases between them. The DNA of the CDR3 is TGTGCCAGCAGCTTAGCGTCCCCTGGGAGGAACGGGTATGGCTACACCTTC. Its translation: CASSLASPGRNGYGYTF.

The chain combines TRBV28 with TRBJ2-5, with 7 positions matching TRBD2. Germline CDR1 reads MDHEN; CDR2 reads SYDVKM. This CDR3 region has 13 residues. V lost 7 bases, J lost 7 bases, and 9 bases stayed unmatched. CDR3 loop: CASTRAGVGTQYF. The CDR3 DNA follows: TGTGCCAGCACGAGGGCGGGAGTGGGGACCCAGTACTTC.

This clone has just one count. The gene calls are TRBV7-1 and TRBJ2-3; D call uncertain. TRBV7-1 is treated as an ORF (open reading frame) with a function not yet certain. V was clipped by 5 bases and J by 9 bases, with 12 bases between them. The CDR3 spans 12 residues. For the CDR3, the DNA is TGTGCCAGCAGCCCTTATGCCGACACGCAGTATTTT. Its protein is CASSPYADTQYF.

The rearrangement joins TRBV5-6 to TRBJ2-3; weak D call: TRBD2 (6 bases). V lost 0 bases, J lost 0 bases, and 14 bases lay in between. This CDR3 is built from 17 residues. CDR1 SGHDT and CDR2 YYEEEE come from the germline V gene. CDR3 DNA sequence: TGTGCCAGCAGCTTGGGATTCGGGGGAGGAAGCACAGATACGCAGTATTTT. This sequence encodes CASSLGFGGGSTDTQYF.

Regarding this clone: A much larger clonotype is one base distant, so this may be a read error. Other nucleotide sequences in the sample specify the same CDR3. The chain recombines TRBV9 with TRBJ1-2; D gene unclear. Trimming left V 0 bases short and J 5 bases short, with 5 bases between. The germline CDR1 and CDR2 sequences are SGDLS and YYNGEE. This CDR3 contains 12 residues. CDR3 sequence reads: CASSVAGYGYTF. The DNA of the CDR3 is TGTGCCAGCAGCGTAGCCGGATATGGCTACACCTTC.

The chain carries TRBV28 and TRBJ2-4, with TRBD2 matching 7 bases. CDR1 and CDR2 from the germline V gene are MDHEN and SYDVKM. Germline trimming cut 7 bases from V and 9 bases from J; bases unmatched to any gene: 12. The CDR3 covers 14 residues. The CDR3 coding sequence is TGTGCCAGCATTGAAGCGGGGCGGGTGGGCATTCAGTACTTC. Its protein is CASIEAGRVGIQYF.

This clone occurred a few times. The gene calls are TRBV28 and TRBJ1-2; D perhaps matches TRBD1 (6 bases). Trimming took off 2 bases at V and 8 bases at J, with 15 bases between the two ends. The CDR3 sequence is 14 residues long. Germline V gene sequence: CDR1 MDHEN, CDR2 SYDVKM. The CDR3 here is CASSLGGPLGGYTF. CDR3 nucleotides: TGTGCCAGCAGTTTAGGGGGCCCTCTGGGAGGCTACACCTTC.

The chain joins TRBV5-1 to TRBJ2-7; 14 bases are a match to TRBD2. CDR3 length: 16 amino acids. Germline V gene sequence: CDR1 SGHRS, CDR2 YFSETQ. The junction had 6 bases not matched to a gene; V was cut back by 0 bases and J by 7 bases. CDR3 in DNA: TGCGCCAGCAGCTTGGGGGGACTAGCGGGAGATCGGGAGCAGTACTTC. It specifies CASSLGGLAGDREQYF.

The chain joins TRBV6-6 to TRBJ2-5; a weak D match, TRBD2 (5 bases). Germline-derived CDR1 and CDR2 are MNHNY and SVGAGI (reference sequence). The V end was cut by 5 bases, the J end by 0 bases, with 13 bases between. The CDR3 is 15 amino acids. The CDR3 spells CASSPAASHQETQYF. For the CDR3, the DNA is TGTGCCAGCAGTCCTGCAGCTAGCCACCAAGAGACCCAGTACTTC.

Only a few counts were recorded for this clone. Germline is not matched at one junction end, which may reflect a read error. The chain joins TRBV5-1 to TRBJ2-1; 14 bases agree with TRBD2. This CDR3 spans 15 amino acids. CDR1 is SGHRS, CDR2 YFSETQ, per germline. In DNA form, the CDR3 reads TGCGGCAGCAGCACCGGGACTAGCGGGAGCAATGAGCAGTTCTTC. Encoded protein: CGSSTGTSGSNEQFF. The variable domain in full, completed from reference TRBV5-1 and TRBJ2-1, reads KAGVTQTPRYLIKTRGQQVTLSCSPISGHRSVSWYQQTPGQGLQFLFEYFSETQRNKGNFPGRFSGRQFSNSRSEMNVSTLELGDSALYLCGSSTGTSGSNEQFFGPGTRLTVL.

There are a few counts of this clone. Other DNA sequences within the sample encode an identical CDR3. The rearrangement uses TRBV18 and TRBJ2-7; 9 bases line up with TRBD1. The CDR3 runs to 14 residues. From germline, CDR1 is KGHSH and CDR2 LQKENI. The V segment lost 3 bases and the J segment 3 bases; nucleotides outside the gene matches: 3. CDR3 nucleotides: TGTGCCAGCTCACCGCGACAGGGGGTCTACGAGCAGTACTTC. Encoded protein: CASSPRQGVYEQYF.

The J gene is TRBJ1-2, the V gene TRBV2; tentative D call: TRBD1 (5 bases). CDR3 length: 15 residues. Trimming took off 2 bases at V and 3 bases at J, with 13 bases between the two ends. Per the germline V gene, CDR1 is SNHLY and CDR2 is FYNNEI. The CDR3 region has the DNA TGTGCCAGCAGTGAATGGGGGAGAGGTGACTATGGCTACACCTTC. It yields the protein CASSEWGRGDYGYTF.

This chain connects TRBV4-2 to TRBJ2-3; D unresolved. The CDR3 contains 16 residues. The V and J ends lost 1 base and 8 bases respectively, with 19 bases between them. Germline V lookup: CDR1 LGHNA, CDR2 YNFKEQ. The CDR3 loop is CASSQGLAAWSVTQYF. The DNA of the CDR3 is TGTGCCAGCAGCCAAGGTCTGGCAGCCTGGAGCGTTACGCAGTATTTT.